Shown below are 23 T cell receptor beta chains from a single sample sequenced in a study of T cell repertoires in cytomegalovirus infection. MiXCR was run by TCRdb on the reads, yielding one entry per CDR3 protein. The sample has approximately 170,000 distinct CDR3 sequences, 17% seen once; the top ten hold around 19%. Sample: CD8+ T cells from PBMCs. Receptors were obtained from a human donor in good health (CMV status not recorded). Some clones in this sample may be carry-over from other donors' samples.

This clonotype has at least ten counts. This chain connects TRBV7-8 to TRBJ2-1; maybe TRBD2 (6 bases). The germline V and J ends were trimmed by 1 base and 8 bases, with 12 bases remaining between them. CDR3 length equals 14 residues. Germline-derived CDR1 and CDR2 are SGHVS and FQNEAQ. This CDR3 is CASSLGGWRDEQFF. CDR3 DNA: TGTGCCAGCAGCTTAGGTGGCTGGAGGGATGAGCAGTTCTTC.

The rearrangement joins TRBV29-1 to TRBJ1-1, with D unclear. CDR1 and CDR2 (germline): SQVTM, ANQGSEA. Trimming removed 6 bases at V and 6 bases at J, with 14 bases between. This CDR3 is 12 amino acids long. The CDR3 is CSVRASRPEAFF. CDR3 bases: TGCAGCGTCCGGGCCTCCAGGCCTGAAGCTTTCTTT.

This chain joins TRBV12-3 or TRBV12-4 and TRBJ2-1; D is unclear. CDR3 length equals 12 residues. V was pared by 7 bases and J by 6 bases, with 10 bases between. As DNA, the CDR3 is TGTGCCAGCACCCCACGTGGCAATGAGCAGTTCTTC. Translation: CASTPRGNEQFF.

J is TRBJ1-6 and V is TRBV28, with 7 nucleotides matching TRBD1. Germline V gene lookup returns CDR1 MDHEN and CDR2 SYDVKM. V lost 6 bases, J lost 10 bases, and 6 bases stayed unmatched. The CDR3 has 13 amino acids. The CDR3 loop reads CASSHLQGSPLHF. CDR3 DNA sequence: TGTGCCAGCAGCCATCTACAGGGGTCACCCCTCCACTTT.

Only a few counts were recorded for this clonotype. The chain recombines TRBV4-3 with TRBJ2-1; perhaps TRBD2 as D (5 bases). In germline, CDR1 is LGHNA, CDR2 YSLEER. Between the trimmed V and J ends, which lost 3 bases and 8 bases, there was a span of 8 bases. CDR3 length equals 12 residues. For the CDR3, the DNA is TGCGCCAGCAGCCATAGCGATGATGAGCAGTTCTTC. Its translation: CASSHSDDEQFF.

The V call is TRBV29-1, the J call TRBJ2-7, with D possibly matching TRBD2 (6 bases). Germline CDR1 SQVTM, CDR2 ANQGSEA. This CDR3 has 12 residues. V lost 5 bases to trimming and J lost 6 bases, with 14 bases between them. DNA for the CDR3: TGCAGCGTTCCCGATTTGGGAGGCGAGCAGTACTTC. Translated, it gives CSVPDLGGEQYF.

This clonotype was recorded a few times. The chain carries TRBV7-2 and TRBJ2-7; D not resolved. This CDR3 is 15 amino acids long. Germline values: CDR1 SGHTA, CDR2 FQGNSA. The ends were cut back, 2 bases at V and 1 base at J, with 12 bases in the middle. CDR3 in DNA: TGTGCCAGCAGCTTAAGTTCTGTCGGTTCCTACGAGCAGTACTTC. Translation: CASSLSSVGSYEQYF. Supplemented by reference TRBV7-2 and TRBJ2-7, the full variable domain reads GAGVSQSPSNKVTEKGKDVELRCDPISGHTALYWYRQSLGQGLEFLIYFQGNSAPDKSGLPSDRFSAERTGGSVSTLTIQRTQQEDSAVYLCASSLSSVGSYEQYFGPGTRLTVT.

V and J are TRBV29-1 and TRBJ1-2; no definite D call. V was clipped by 3 bases and J by 3 bases, with 14 bases between them. CDR3 size: 14 residues. Germline V CDR1 and CDR2: SQVTM, ANQGSEA. The CDR3: CSVDPYVGDYGYTF. The CDR3 DNA reads as TGCAGCGTTGATCCCTACGTTGGAGACTATGGCTACACCTTC.

This clonotype was seen more than once but under ten times. This sequence joins TRBV7-9 and TRBJ2-1; a weak D match, TRBD2 (6 bases). CDR1 is SEHNR, CDR2 FQNEAQ, per germline (reference sequence). This CDR3 is 16 amino acids long. V dropped 3 bases and J dropped 4 bases, with 16 bases sitting between them. The CDR3 bases are TGTGCCAGCAGCTTGGGCGGGACCCCGCCTTACAATGAGCAGTTCTTC. Protein product: CASSLGGTPPYNEQFF. Filled out from reference TRBV7-9 and TRBJ2-1, the complete variable domain reads DTGVSQNPRHKITKRGQNVTFRCDPISEHNRLYWYRQTLGQGPEFLTYFQNEAQLEKSRLLSDRFSAERPKGSFSTLEIQRTEQGDSAMYLCASSLGGTPPYNEQFFGPGTRLTVL.

This chain joins TRBV28 and TRBJ2-1, with 7 positions matching TRBD1. The CDR3 covers 15 residues. The V gene's germline CDR1 is MDHEN and CDR2 SYDVKM. After removal of 2 bases from V and 6 bases from J, the junction contained 7 bases not matched to a gene. CDR3 in amino acids: CASSLEGGAGNEQFF. The DNA for the CDR3 is TGTGCCAGCAGTTTAGAAGGGGGCGCCGGCAATGAGCAGTTCTTC.

J is TRBJ2-1 and V is TRBV18, with D perhaps matching TRBD2 (7 bases). From germline, CDR1 is KGHSH and CDR2 LQKENI. This CDR3 comprises 16 residues. Trimming left V 4 bases short and J 5 bases short, with 18 bases between. DNA of the CDR3: TGTGCCAGCTCACTGCCGGAGGGGGGGCACGACAATGAGCAGTTCTTC. It encodes CASSLPEGGHDNEQFF.

This clonotype was counted a few times. The germline gene is not matched at one end of the junction; a read error may be the cause. The gene calls are TRBV11-2 and TRBJ2-2, with TRBD2 as a possible D gene (7 bases). The CDR3 is 16 amino acids. The germline V gene encodes CDR1 SGHAT and CDR2 FQNNGV. This CDR3 is CASSSPRGAKTGELFF. CDR3 sequence (DNA): TGTGCCAGCAGCTCCCCCCGGGGGGCGAAGACCGGGGAGCTGTTTTTT. Filled out from reference TRBV11-2 and TRBJ2-2, the complete variable domain reads EAGVAQSPRYKIIEKRQSVAFWCNPISGHATLYWYQQILGQGPKLLIQFQNNGVVDDSQLPKDRFSAERLKGVDSTLKIQPAKLEDSAVYLCASSSPRGAKTGELFFGEGSRLTVL.

This chain links TRBV6-2 or TRBV6-3 with TRBJ2-7, with a tentative D call TRBD2 (5 bases). Trimming took 7 bases from V and 0 from J, leaving 13 bases between them. This CDR3 has 14 residues. Looked up from germline, CDR1 is MNHEY and CDR2 is SVGEGT. The CDR3 sequence is CASTPDWSSYEQYF. In nucleotides, the CDR3 is TGTGCCAGCACCCCGGACTGGAGCTCCTACGAGCAGTACTTC.

This clonotype was seen a handful of times. The chain combines TRBV2 with TRBJ1-1; D is unclear. From germline, CDR1 is SNHLY and CDR2 FYNNEI. Trimming stripped 1 base from V and 1 base from J, with 7 bases between. The CDR3 spans 14 residues. The CDR3 bases are TGTGCCAGCAGTGAAGATGCCAGGAACACTGAAGCTTTCTTT. Its protein is CASSEDARNTEAFF. The full variable domain, rest sourced from reference TRBV2 and TRBJ1-1, is EPEVTQTPSHQVTQMGQEVILRCVPISNHLYFYWYRQILGQKVEFLVSFYNNEISEKSEIFDDQFSVERPDGSNFTLKIRSTKLEDSAMYFCASSEDARNTEAFFGQGTRLTVV.

The chain has TRBV7-6 and TRBJ2-3, with a possible D match to TRBD2 (6 bases). Trimming shortened V by 5 bases and J by 11 bases, and 20 bases separated the two germline ends. The length of the CDR3 is 14 residues. Germline V gene lookup returns CDR1 SGHVS and CDR2 FNYEAQ. The chain's CDR3 is CASSLAARRDVQYF. Here the CDR3 DNA reads TGTGCCAGCAGCCTCGCGGCAAGGAGGGATGTGCAGTATTTT.

This chain links TRBV4-2 with TRBJ2-7; D not resolved. Germline V gene lookup returns CDR1 LGHNA and CDR2 YNFKEQ. The CDR3 extends over 15 amino acids. Trimming stripped 1 base from V and 0 bases from J, with 10 bases between. This CDR3 reads CASSQGATVSYEQYF. CDR3 sequence (DNA): TGTGCCAGCAGCCAAGGTGCCACAGTCTCCTACGAGCAGTACTTC.

Judged by abundance, this clonotype is medium-sized. This sequence joins TRBV7-8 and TRBJ2-7; unclear D gene. The CDR3 covers 18 residues. Trimming stripped 1 base from V and 2 bases from J, with 21 bases between. Germline V lookup: CDR1 SGHVS, CDR2 FQNEAQ. CDR3 coding DNA: TGTGCCAGCAGCTTAGTAGGTTTGGGTAATGAGTGGGCCTACGAGCAGTACTTC. It yields the protein CASSLVGLGNEWAYEQYF.

The chain joins TRBV4-1 to TRBJ2-1, with 9 bases matching TRBD2. V shed 1 base and J 10 bases; nucleotides not matched to a gene: 11. Germline V gene data show CDR1 as MGHRA and CDR2 as YSYEKL. The CDR3 has 16 amino acids. DNA of the CDR3: TGCGCCAGCAGCCAAGCCGGGGCGGGAGGGACCCGGGAGCAGTTCTTC. Translating it yields CASSQAGAGGTREQFF.

There are a few counts of this clonotype. The chain couples TRBV4-3 to TRBJ2-1; 9 bases map to TRBD2. This CDR3 region has 15 residues. With V trimmed by 1 base and J by 5 bases, 3 bases remained unmatched. CDR1 is LGHNA, CDR2 YSLEER, per germline. DNA for the CDR3: TGCGCCAGCAGCCAAGTAGCGGGAGTAAACAATGAGCAGTTCTTC. This codes for CASSQVAGVNNEQFF.

V is TRBV7-9 and J is TRBJ1-5; a possible D gene is TRBD1 (5 bases). CDR1 and CDR2 from the germline V gene are SEHNR and FQNEAQ (reference sequence). Trimming shortened V by 4 bases and J by 5 bases, and 15 bases separated the two germline ends. This CDR3 is 15 amino acids long. This chain's CDR3 is CASSSPQGGDQPQHF. The DNA of the CDR3 is TGTGCCAGCAGCTCTCCTCAGGGAGGGGATCAGCCCCAGCATTTT.

The chain carries TRBV6-5 and TRBJ1-1; D call uncertain. V lost 6 bases and J 4 bases, leaving 15 bases between the germline ends. This CDR3 contains 14 residues. The V gene's germline CDR1 is MNHEY and CDR2 SVGAGI. CDR3 nucleotide sequence: TGTGCCAGCAGGACTTCCCAGTTCCTCACTGAAGCTTTCTTT. Encoded protein: CASRTSQFLTEAFF.

As for this clonotype: The junction differs from germline at one of its ends, possibly a read error. The chain links TRBV6-2 or TRBV6-3 to TRBJ2-7, with 7 bases lining up with TRBD2. There are 14 residues in the CDR3. Germline CDR1 and CDR2: MNHEY and SVGEGT. CDR3: CDSSYELASYEQYF. The DNA for the CDR3 is TGTGACAGCAGTTACGAACTAGCGAGTTACGAGCAGTACTTC.

A few counts support this clonotype. The DNA for the CDR3 is TGCAGCGTTGAACAGGACCTCCCTCACGAGCAGTACTTC. Translation: CSVEQDLPHEQYF. This rearrangement joins TRBV29-1 to TRBJ2-7, with D hard to call. In germline, CDR1 is SQVTM, CDR2 ANQGSEA. The CDR3 covers 13 residues. V lost 2 bases and J 5 bases, leaving 13 bases between the germline ends.